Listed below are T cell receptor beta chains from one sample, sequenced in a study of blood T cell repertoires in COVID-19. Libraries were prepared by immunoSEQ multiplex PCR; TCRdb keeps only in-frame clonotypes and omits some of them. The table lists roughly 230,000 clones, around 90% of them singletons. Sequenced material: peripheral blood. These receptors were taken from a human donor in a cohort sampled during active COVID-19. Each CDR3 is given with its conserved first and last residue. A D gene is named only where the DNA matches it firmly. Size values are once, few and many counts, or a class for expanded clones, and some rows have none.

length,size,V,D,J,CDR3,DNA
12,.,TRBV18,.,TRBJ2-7,CASSPQAYEQYF,TGTGCCAGCTCCCCCCAGGCCTACGAGCAGTACTTC
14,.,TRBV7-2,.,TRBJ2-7,CASSPHRGGNEQYF,TGTGCCAGCAGCCCACACAGGGGAGGAAACGAGCAGTACTTC
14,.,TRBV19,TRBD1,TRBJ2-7,CASSPWTGGSEQYF,TGTGCCAGTAGTCCGTGGACAGGGGGCTCCGAGCAGTACTTC
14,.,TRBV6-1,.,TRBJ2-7,CASSEIRDSYEQYF,TGTGCCAGCAGTGAGATCAGGGATTCCTACGAGCAGTACTTC
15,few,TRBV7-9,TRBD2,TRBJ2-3,CASSRSGGASDTQYF,TGTGCCAGCAGCCGGAGCGGGGGGGCATCAGATACGCAGTATTTT
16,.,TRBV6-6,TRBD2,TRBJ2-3,CASSYFTSGPTDTQYF,TGTGCCAGCAGTTACTTTACTAGCGGGCCCACAGATACGCAGTATTTT
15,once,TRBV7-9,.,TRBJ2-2,CASSLGLAGTGELFF,TGTGCCAGCAGCTTAGGCCTAGCTGGCACCGGGGAGCTGTTTTTT
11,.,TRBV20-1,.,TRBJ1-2,CSAGEVYGYTF,TGCAGTGCCGGCGAGGTTTATGGCTACACCTTC
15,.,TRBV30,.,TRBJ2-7,CAWTKDRLVEAEQYF,TGTGCCTGGACCAAAGACAGGCTCGTAGAGGCCGAGCAGTACTTC
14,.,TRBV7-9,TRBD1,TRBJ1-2,CASSSLWTGYGYTF,TGTGCCAGCAGCTCCCTTTGGACAGGGTATGGCTACACCTTC
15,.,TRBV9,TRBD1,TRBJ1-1,CASSGSGGGNTEAFF,TGTGCCAGCAGCGGATCAGGGGGCGGGAACACTGAAGCTTTCTTT
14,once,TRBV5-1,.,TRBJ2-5,CASSLTAGQETQYF,TGCGCCAGCAGCTTGACAGCGGGCCAAGAGACCCAGTACTTC
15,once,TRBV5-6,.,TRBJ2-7,CASRWDLAASYEQYF,TGTGCCAGCAGGTGGGACTTAGCGGCTTCTTACGAGCAGTACTTC
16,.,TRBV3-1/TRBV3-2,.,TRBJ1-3,CASSQERGEAGNTIYF,TGTGCCAGCAGCCAAGAAAGAGGGGAGGCTGGAAACACCATATATTTT
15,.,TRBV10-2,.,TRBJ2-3,CASTQVGRSTDTQYF,TGCGCCAGCACCCAAGTTGGCAGAAGCACAGATACGCAGTATTTT
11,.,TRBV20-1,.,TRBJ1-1,CSAPIVAEAFF,TGCAGTGCTCCGATAGTCGCTGAAGCTTTCTTT
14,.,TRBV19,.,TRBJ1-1,CASSMYTGHTEAFF,TGTGCCAGTAGTATGTATACAGGGCACACTGAAGCTTTCTTT
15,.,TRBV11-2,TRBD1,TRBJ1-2,CASSEGTGQLYGYTF,TGTGCCAGCAGCGAGGGGACAGGACAGCTCTATGGCTACACCTTC
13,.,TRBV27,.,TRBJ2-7,CASSPGTLYEQYF,TGTGCCAGCAGTCCCGGGACTTTATACGAGCAGTACTTC
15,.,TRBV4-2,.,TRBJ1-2,CASSQRDGEGYGYTF,TGTGCCAGCAGCCAGAGGGACGGGGAGGGGTATGGCTACACCTTC
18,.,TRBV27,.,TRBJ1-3,CASSLVGSANLSGNTIYF,TGTGCCAGCAGTTTGGTTGGCAGTGCCAACCTTTCTGGAAACACCATATATTTT
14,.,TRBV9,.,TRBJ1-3,CASSVGGAGNTIYF,TGTGCCAGCAGCGTAGGGGGGGCTGGAAACACCATATATTTT
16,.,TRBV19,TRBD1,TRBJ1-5,CASSIFGTGDFQPQHF,TGTGCCAGTAGTATTTTTGGGACAGGGGACTTTCAGCCCCAGCATTTT
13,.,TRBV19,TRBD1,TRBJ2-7,CASSIGGQGALNF,TGTGCCAGTAGTATAGGCGGACAGGGTGCGTTGAACTTC